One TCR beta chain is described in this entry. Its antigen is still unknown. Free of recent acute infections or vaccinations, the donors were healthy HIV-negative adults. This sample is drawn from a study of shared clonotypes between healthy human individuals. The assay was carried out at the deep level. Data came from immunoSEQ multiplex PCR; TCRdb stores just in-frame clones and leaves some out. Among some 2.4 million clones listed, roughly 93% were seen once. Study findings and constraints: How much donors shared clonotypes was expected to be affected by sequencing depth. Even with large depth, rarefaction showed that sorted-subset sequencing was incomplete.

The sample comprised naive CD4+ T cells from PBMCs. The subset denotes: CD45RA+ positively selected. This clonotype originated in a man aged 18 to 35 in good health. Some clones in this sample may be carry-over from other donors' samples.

The CDR3: CATSNIGRGNQPQHF. The CDR3 coding sequence is TGTGCCACCAGCAATATAGGGAGAGGCAATCAGCCCCAGCATTTT. V usage is TRBV15 and J usage is TRBJ1-5; D is undetermined. The CDR3 has 15 residues. Germline lookup yields CDR1 LNHNV and CDR2 YYDKDF (reference sequence). The V end lost 4 bases, the J end lost 2 bases, and 12 bases lay between the germline ends. The whole variable domain, filled in from reference TRBV15 and TRBJ1-5, reads DAMVIQNPRYQVTQFGKPVTLSCSQTLNHNVMYWYQQKSSQAPKLLFHYYDKDFNNEADTPDNFQSRRPNTSFCFLDIRSPGLGDTAMYLCATSNIGRGNQPQHFGDGTRLSIL.